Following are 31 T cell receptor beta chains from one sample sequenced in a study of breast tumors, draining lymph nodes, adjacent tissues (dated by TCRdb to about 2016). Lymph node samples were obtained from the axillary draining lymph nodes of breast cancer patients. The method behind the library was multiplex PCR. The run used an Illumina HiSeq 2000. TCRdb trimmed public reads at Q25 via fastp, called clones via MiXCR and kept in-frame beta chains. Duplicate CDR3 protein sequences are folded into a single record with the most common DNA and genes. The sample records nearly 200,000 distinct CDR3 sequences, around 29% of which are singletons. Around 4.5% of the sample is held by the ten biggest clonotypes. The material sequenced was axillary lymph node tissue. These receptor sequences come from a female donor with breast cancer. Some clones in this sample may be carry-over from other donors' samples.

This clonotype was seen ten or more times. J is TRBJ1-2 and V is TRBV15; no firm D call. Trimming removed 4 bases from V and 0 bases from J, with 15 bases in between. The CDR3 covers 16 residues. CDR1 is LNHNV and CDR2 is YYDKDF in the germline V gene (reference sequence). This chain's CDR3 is CATSISLGRSNYGYTF. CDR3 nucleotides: TGTGCCACCAGCATTTCTCTAGGGAGATCTAACTATGGCTACACCTTC.

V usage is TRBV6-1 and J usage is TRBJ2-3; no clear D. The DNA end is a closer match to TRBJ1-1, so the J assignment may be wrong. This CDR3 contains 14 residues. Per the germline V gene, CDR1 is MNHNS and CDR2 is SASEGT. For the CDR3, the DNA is TGTGCCAGCAGTCACTCGCGGGTGAACACTGAAGCTTTCTTT. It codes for CASSHSRVNTEAFF.

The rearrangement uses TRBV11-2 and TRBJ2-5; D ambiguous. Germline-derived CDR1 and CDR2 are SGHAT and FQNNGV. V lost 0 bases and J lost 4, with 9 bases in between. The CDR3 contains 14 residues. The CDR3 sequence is CASSLEGLGETQYF. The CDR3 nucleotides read TGTGCCAGCAGCTTAGAAGGGTTGGGAGAGACCCAGTACTTC.

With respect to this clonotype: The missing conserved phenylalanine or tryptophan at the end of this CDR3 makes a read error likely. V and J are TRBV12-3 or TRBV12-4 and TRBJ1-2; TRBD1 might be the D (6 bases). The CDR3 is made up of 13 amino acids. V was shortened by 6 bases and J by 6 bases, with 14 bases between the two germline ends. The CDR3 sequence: CASRNLGADGYTL. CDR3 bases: TGTGCCAGCAGGAACTTGGGGGCCGATGGCTACACCCTC.

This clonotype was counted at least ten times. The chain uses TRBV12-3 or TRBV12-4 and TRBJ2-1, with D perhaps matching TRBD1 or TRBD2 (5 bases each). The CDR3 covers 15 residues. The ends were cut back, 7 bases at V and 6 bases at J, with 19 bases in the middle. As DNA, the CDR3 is TGTGCCAGCACCCCCCGGGACCACAGAGCCAATGAGCAGTTCTTC. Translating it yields CASTPRDHRANEQFF.

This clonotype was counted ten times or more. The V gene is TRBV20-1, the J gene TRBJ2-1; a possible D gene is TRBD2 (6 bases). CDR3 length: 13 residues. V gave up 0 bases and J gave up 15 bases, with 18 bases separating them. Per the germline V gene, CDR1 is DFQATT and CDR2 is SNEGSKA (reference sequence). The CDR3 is CSARDPFSGSPFF. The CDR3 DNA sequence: TGCAGTGCTAGAGATCCGTTCAGCGGGTCCCCGTTCTTC.

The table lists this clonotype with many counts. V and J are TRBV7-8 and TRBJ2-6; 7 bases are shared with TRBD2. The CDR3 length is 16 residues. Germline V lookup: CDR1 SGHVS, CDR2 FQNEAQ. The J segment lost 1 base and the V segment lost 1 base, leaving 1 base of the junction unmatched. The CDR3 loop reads CASSLGGGSGANVLTF. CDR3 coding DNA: TGTGCCAGCAGCTTAGGGGGGGGGTCTGGGGCCAACGTCCTGACTTTC. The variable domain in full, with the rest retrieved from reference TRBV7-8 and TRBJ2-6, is GAGVSQSPRYKVAKRGQDVALRCDPISGHVSLFWYQQALGQGPEFLTYFQNEAQLDKSGLPSDRFFAERPEGSVSTLKIQRTQQEDSAVYLCASSLGGGSGANVLTFGAGSRLTVL.

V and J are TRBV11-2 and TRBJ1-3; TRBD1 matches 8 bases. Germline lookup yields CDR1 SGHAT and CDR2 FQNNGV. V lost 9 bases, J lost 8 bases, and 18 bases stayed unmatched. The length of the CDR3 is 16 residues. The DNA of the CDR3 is TGTGCCAGTAGGCCGGCCCAGGGGGCAAGGGGAGACACCATATATTTT. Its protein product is CASRPAQGARGDTIYF.

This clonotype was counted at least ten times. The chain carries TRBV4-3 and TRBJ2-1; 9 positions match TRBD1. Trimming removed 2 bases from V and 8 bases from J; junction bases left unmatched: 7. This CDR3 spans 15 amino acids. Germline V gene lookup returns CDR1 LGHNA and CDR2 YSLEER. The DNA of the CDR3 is TGCGCCAGCAGCCAATCCCGGGACAGGGTATATGAGCAGTTCTTC. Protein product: CASSQSRDRVYEQFF.

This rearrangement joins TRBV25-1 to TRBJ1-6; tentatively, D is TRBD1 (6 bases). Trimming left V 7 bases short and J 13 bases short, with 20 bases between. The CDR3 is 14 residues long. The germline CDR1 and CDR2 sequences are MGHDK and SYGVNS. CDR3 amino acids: CASTPRGINFPLHF. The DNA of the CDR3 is TGTGCCAGCACCCCGAGGGGGATTAATTTCCCCCTCCACTTT.

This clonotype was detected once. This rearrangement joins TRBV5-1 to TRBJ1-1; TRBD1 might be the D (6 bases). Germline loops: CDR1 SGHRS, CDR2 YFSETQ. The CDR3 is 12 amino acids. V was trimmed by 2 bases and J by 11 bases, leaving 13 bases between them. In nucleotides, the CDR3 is TGCGCCAGCAGCTTCGATGGGGGGCTGGCTTTCTTT. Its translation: CASSFDGGLAFF.

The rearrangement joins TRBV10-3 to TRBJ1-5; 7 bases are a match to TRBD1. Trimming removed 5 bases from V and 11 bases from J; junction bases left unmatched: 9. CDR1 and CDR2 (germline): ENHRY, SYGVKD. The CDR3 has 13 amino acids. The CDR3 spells CAISWDSQETQHF. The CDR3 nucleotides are TGTGCCATCAGTTGGGACAGTCAAGAGACCCAGCATTTT.

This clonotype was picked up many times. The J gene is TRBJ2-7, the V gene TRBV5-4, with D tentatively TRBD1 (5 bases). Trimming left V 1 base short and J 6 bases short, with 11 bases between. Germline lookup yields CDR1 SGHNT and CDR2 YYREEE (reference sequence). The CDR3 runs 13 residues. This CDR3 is CASSLQGLGEQYF. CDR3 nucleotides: TGTGCCAGCAGCTTGCAGGGCCTGGGCGAGCAGTACTTC. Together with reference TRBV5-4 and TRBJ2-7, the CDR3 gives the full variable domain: ETGVTQSPTHLIKTRGQQVTLRCSSQSGHNTVSWYQQALGQGPQFIFQYYREEENGRGNFPPRFSGLQFPNYSSELNVNALELDDSALYLCASSLQGLGEQYFGPGTRLTVT.

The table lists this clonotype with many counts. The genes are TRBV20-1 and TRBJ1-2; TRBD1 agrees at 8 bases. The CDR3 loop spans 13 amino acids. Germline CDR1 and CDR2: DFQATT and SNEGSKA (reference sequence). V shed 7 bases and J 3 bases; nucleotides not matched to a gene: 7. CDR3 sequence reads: CSVLQGDYYGYTF. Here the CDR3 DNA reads TGCAGTGTTTTACAGGGGGACTACTATGGCTACACCTTC.

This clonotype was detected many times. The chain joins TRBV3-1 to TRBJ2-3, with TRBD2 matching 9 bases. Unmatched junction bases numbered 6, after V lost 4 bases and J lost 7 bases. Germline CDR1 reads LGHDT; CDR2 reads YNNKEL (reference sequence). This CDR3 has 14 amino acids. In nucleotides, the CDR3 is TGTGCCAGCAGCCCAGCGGGAGGAGGGAATACGCAGTATTTT. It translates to CASSPAGGGNTQYF.

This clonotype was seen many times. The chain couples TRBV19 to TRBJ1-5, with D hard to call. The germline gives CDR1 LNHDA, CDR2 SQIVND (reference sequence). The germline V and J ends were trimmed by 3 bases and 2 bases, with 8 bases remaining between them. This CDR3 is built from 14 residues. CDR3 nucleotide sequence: TGTGCCAGTAGTATTAGGTCGGGCAATCAGCCCCAGCATTTT. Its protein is CASSIRSGNQPQHF.

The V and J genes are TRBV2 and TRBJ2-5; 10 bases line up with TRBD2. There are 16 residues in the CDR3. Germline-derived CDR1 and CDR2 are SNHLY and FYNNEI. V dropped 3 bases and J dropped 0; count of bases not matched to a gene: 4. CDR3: CASSDLAGDNQETQYF. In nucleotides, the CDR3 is TGTGCCAGCAGTGACCTAGCGGGGGACAACCAAGAGACCCAGTACTTC.

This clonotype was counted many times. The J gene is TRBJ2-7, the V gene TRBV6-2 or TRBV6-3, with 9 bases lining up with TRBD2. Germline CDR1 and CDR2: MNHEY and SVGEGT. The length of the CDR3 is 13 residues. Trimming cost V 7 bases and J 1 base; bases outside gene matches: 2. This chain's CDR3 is CASNLAGSYEQYF. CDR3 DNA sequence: TGTGCCAGCAATCTAGCGGGGTCCTACGAGCAGTACTTC.

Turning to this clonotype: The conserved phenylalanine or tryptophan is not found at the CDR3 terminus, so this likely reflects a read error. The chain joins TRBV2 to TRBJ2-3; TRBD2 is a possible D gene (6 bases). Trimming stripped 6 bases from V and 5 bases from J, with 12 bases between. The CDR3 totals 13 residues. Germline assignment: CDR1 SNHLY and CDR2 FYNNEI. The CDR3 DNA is TGTGCCAGCAGCGCGGGGTCCAGAGATACGCAGTATTCT. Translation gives CASSAGSRDTQYS.

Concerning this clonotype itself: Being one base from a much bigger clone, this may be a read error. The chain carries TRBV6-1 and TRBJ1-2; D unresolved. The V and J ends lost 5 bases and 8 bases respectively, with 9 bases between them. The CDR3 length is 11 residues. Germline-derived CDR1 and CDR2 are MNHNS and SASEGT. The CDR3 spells CASSQVGGYTF. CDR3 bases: TGTGCCAGCAGTCAAGTAGGAGGCTACACCTTC.

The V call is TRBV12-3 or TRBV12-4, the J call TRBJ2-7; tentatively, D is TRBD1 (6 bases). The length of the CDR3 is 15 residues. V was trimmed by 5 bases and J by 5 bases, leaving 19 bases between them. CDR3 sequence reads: CASSNAGTIPHEQYF. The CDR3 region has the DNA TGTGCCAGCAGTAACGCCGGGACAATCCCCCACGAGCAGTACTTC.

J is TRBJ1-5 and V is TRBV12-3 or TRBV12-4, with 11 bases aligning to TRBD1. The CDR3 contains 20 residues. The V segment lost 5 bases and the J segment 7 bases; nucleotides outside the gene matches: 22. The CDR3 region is CASSTGYGQGARGTVQPQHF. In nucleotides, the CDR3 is TGTGCCAGCAGTACGGGCTACGGACAGGGGGCGCGAGGGACAGTCCAGCCCCAGCATTTT.

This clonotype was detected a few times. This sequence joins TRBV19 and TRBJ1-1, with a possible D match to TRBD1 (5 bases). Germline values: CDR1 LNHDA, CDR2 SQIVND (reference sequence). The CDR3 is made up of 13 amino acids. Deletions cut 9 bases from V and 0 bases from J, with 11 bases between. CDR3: CASRRELNTEAFF. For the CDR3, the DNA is TGTGCCAGCCGCAGGGAGTTGAACACTGAAGCTTTCTTT.

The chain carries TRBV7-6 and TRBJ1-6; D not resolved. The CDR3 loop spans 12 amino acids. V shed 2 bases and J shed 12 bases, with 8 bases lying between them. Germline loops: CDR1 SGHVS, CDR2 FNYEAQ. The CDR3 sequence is CASSLPNLPLHF. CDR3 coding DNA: TGTGCCAGCAGCTTACCGAATCTACCCCTCCACTTT.

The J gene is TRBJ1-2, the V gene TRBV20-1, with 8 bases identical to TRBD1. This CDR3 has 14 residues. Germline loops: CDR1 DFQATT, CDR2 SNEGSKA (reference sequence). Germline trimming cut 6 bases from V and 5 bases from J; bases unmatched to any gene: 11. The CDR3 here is CSAQGASATYGYTF. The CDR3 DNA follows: TGCAGTGCCCAGGGGGCTAGCGCTACTTATGGCTACACCTTC.

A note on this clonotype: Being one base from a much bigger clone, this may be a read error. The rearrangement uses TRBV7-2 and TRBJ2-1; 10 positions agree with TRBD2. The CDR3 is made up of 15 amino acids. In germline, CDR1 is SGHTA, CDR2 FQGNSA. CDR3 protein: CASSLELAGYNEQSF. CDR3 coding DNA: TGTGCCAGCAGCTTAGAACTAGCGGGGTACAATGAGCAGTCCTTC.

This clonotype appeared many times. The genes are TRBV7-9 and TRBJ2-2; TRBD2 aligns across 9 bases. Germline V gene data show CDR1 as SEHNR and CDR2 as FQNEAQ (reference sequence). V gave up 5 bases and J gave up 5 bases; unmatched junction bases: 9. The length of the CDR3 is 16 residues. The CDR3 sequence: CASSPWRGGHTGELFF. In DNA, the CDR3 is TGTGCCAGCAGCCCTTGGCGGGGGGGCCATACCGGGGAGCTGTTTTTT.

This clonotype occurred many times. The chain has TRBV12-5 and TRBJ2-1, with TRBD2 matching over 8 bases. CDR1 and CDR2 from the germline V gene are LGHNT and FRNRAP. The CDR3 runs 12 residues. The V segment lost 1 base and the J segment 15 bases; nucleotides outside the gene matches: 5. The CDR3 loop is CASGLDGLATFF. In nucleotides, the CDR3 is TGTGCTAGTGGTTTGGACGGACTAGCTACGTTCTTC.

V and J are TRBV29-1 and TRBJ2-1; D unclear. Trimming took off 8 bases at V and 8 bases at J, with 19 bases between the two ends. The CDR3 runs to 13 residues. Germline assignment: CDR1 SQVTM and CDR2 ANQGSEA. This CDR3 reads CSYSSHGEDEQFF. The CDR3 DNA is TGCAGCTATTCTTCTCATGGAGAAGATGAGCAGTTCTTC.

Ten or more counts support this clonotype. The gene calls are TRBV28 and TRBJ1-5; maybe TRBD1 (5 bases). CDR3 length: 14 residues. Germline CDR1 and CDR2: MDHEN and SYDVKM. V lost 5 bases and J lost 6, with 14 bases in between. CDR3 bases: TGTGCCAGCAGTCCTGGACAAGGAGGTCAGCCCCAGCATTTT. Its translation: CASSPGQGGQPQHF.

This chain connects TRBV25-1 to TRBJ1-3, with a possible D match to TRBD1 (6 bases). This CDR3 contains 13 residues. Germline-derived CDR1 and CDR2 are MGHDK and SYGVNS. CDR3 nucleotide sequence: TGTGCACCGGGGGCAATCTCTGGAAACACCATATATTTT. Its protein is CAPGAISGNTIYF.